This T cell receptor beta chain was observed in a study of identical twins. General study points: With beta out-of-frame sequences, excess sharing by twins was weaker. Cross-sectional statistical analysis was relied on for the conclusions, without the same donors being followed. In cord blood, abundant beta clonotypes had fewer insertions; memory showed no trend.

The CDR3 is made up of 14 amino acids. V dropped 4 bases and J dropped 7; count of bases not matched to a gene: 7. Per the germline V gene, CDR1 is SGHTS and CDR2 is YDEGEE. Template switching added a universal primer binding site, and final cDNA carried unique molecular identifiers. TCRdb fed the 5' RACE reads into MiXCR, producing one record per CDR3 protein. The data contain about 100,000 distinct CDR3 sequences, about 6.1% of them singletons. This clonotype was counted at least ten times. Its antigen is unidentified. The chain carries TRBV5-8 and TRBJ2-1; TRBD2 matches at 8 bases. The clonotype originates from a woman aged 50 to 60 in good health. Sequenced material: memory T cells sorted from blood. The CDR3 sequence is CASSPGLVQNEQFF. The CDR3 bases are TGTGCCAGCAGCCCGGGACTAGTTCAAAATGAGCAGTTCTTC.